Listed here are 9 T cell receptor beta chains from one sample, sequenced in a study of T cells in localized non-small cell lung cancer (dated by TCRdb to 2018 to 2021). The library was generated by the immunoSEQ multiplex PCR assay. Imported from immuneACCESS, the table was reduced by TCRdb to in-frame sequences with V and J called. These copies leave out some clones; in studies compared against another copy, an unresolved V gene accounts for under half, and the cause of the remainder is not known. This sample has some 730 clones in its table, and about 23% of those were observed once. The ten largest clonotypes hold approximately 19% of the sample. The sequences come from normal lung tissue next to the tumor, collected before any cancer treatment. The receptors were gathered from a woman between 35 and 75 years old with stage III lung adenocarcinoma.

This chain connects TRBV11-3 to TRBJ2-1; 8 positions match TRBD1. Germline trimming cut 5 bases from V and 4 bases from J; bases unmatched to any gene: 7. The CDR3 is 15 amino acids. The germline CDR1 and CDR2 sequences are SGHNT and YENEEA. The CDR3 DNA sequence: TGTGCCAGCAGCCCACAGGGGGTGCTTTACAATGAGCAGTTCTTC. This sequence encodes CASSPQGVLYNEQFF.

The chain uses TRBV18 and TRBJ1-5; TRBD1 aligns across 8 bases. CDR1 and CDR2 (germline): KGHSH, LQKENI. With 2 bases clipped from V and 4 bases from J, the junction kept 4 bases outside the gene matches. CDR3 size: 15 residues. CDR3 DNA: TGTGCCAGCTCACCAGACAGGGGAGGGAATCAGCCCCAGCATTTT. Translating it yields CASSPDRGGNQPQHF.

The chain has TRBV6-8 and TRBJ1-2, with 8 bases lining up with TRBD1. After removal of 4 bases from V and 7 bases from J, the junction contained 8 bases not matched to a gene. Germline CDR1 MNHGY, CDR2 SAAAGT. There are 14 residues in the CDR3. CDR3 nucleotides: TGTGCCAGCAGTTCCCCACAGGGGGGCGGTGGCTACACCTTC. This translates into CASSSPQGGGGYTF.

This chain joins TRBV11-3 and TRBJ1-4; TRBD1 agrees at 9 bases. Per germline, CDR1 SGHNT and CDR2 YENEEA. The trim removed 5 bases at V and 7 bases at J, leaving 8 bases unmatched. This CDR3 contains 15 residues. The CDR3 region has the DNA TGTGCCAGCAGCCCAGTGGGGACAGGGTTTGAAAAACTGTTTTTT. This encodes CASSPVGTGFEKLFF.

The gene calls are TRBV6-8 and TRBJ2-5, with a possible D match to TRBD2 (6 bases). Germline CDR1 MNHGY, CDR2 SAAAGT. The length of the CDR3 is 12 residues. The V end lost 5 bases, the J end lost 5 bases, and 9 bases lay between the germline ends. The CDR3 loop is CASSRLGETQYF. DNA of the CDR3: TGTGCCAGCAGTCGACTAGGGGAGACCCAGTACTTC.

This clone ranks as large. This chain uses TRBV6-8 with TRBJ1-2; D is ambiguous. Germline-derived CDR1 and CDR2 are MNHGY and SAAAGT. Deletions cut 2 bases from V and 6 bases from J, with 13 bases between. The CDR3 spans 14 residues. CDR3 DNA sequence: TGTGCCAGCAGTTACGGCTCCGCCCGGGATGGCTACACCTTC. Residues: CASSYGSARDGYTF.

This clone showed up just a few times. The chain joins TRBV5-1 to TRBJ2-1; 8 nucleotides match TRBD1. J gave up 4 bases and V 5 bases, and 26 bases lay outside the gene matches. Germline-derived CDR1 and CDR2 are SGHRS and YFSETQ. The CDR3 runs to 21 residues. CDR3 nucleotide sequence: TGCGCCAGCAGAACAAGGGACAGGTCACAACCCAACCCCCTCATATACAATGAGCAGTTCTTC. Protein sequence: CASRTRDRSQPNPLIYNEQFF.

A few counts support this clone. V gene TRBV7-5 combines with J gene TRBJ2-7; the D call TRBD1 from the table was never checked on the DNA. TRBV7-5 is deemed a pseudogene. The CDR3 runs 15 residues. CDR3 in amino acids: CASSLERQPSYEQYF. The CDR3 DNA sequence: TGTGCCAGCAGCTTAGAGCGACAGCCCTCATACGAGCAGTACTTC.

This chain connects TRBV11-3 to TRBJ1-3; D is possibly TRBD1 (5 bases). The CDR3 totals 17 residues. V was pared by 4 bases and J by 4 bases, with 20 bases between. Per the germline V gene, CDR1 is SGHNT and CDR2 is YENEEA. The CDR3 loop reads CASSSPGDRPSGNTIYF. The CDR3 DNA reads as TGTGCCAGCAGCTCCCCTGGGGACCGGCCGAGCGGAAACACCATATATTTT.